The next 25 T cell receptor beta chains were all read from a single sample in a study of T cell responses to AZD1222 COVID-19 vaccine. Assay: immunoSEQ multiplex PCR; the TCRdb copy retains only in-frame clones and omits some. Here the sample spans some 100,000 clones, approximately 91% being singletons. The material was peripheral blood, obtained on day 0 of AZD1222 vaccination. The receptors come from an adult in good health.

The rearrangement joins TRBV9 to TRBJ2-1; maybe TRBD1 (5 bases). V was cut by 4 bases and J by 3 bases, with 14 bases left in between. Germline CDR1 SGDLS, CDR2 YYNGEE. This CDR3 is 15 amino acids long. CDR3 amino acids: CASSLSGQGYNEQFF. The CDR3 DNA reads as TGTGCCAGCAGCTTGAGTGGGCAGGGCTACAATGAGCAGTTCTTC. Full variable domain (missing parts from reference TRBV9 and TRBJ2-1): DSGVTQTPKHLITATGQRVTLRCSPRSGDLSVYWYQQSLDQGLQFLIQYYNGEERAKGNILERFSAQQFPDLHSELNLSSLELGDSALYFCASSLSGQGYNEQFFGPGTRLTVL.

J is TRBJ1-1 and V is TRBV15; D ambiguous. V gave up 1 base and J gave up 3 bases, with 12 bases separating them. CDR3 length: 15 residues. Germline CDR1 LNHNV, CDR2 YYDKDF (reference sequence). CDR3 protein: CATSRGWAADTEAFF. CDR3 coding DNA: TGTGCCACCAGCAGAGGCTGGGCGGCGGACACTGAAGCTTTCTTT.

The chain combines TRBV28 with TRBJ2-1; D might be TRBD1 (6 bases). Trimming left V 10 bases short and J 5 bases short, with 12 bases between. This CDR3 is 12 amino acids long. Looked up from germline, CDR1 is MDHEN and CDR2 is SYDVKM. The CDR3, as DNA: TGTGCCACACAGGGTTTCAACAATGAGCAGTTCTTC. Translated, it gives CATQGFNNEQFF. The entire variable domain, with the rest obtained from reference TRBV28 and TRBJ2-1, is as follows: DVKVTQSSRYLVKRTGEKVFLECVQDMDHENMFWYRQDPGLGLRLIYFSYDVKMKEKGDIPEGYSVSREKKERFSLILESASTNQTSMYLCATQGFNNEQFFGPGTRLTVL.

V gene TRBV6-4 combines with J gene TRBJ1-6, with 9 positions matching TRBD1. Germline CDR1 reads MRHNA; CDR2 reads SNTAGT. V shed 3 bases and J 4 bases; nucleotides not matched to a gene: 10. The CDR3 is 18 residues long. In nucleotides, the CDR3 is TGTGCCAGCAGTGAGTATAAAAGGGACAGGGTTTATAATTCACCCCTCCACTTT. Amino acids: CASSEYKRDRVYNSPLHF.

The chain couples TRBV6-1 to TRBJ2-3, with D hard to call. Trimming shortened V by 0 bases and J by 0 bases, and 7 bases separated the two germline ends. This CDR3 has 15 residues. From germline, CDR1 is MNHNS and CDR2 SASEGT. CDR3 nucleotide sequence: TGTGCCAGCAGTGAAGCGGCCAGCAGCACAGATACGCAGTATTTT. It yields the protein CASSEAASSTDTQYF.

The rearrangement links TRBV7-9 to TRBJ1-1; D remains ambiguous. Trimming took off 5 bases at V and 1 base at J, with 11 bases between the two ends. The CDR3 spans 14 residues. Germline V lookup: CDR1 SEHNR, CDR2 FQNEAQ (reference sequence). In DNA, the CDR3 is TGTGCCAGCAGCAGCGGTCTGGAGAACACTGAAGCTTTCTTT. Its translation: CASSSGLENTEAFF.

V is TRBV19 and J is TRBJ1-1, with D hard to call. V was shortened by 2 bases and J by 11 bases, with 15 bases between the two germline ends. The CDR3 is 13 residues long. Germline CDR1 reads LNHDA; CDR2 reads SQIVND (reference sequence). The CDR3 is CASSISSRMVAFF. The CDR3 region has the DNA TGTGCCAGTAGTATAAGTAGCAGGATGGTGGCTTTCTTT.

Ten or more counts support this clone. V and J are TRBV18 and TRBJ1-2; 11 positions match TRBD1. CDR3 size: 16 residues. Losses at the gene ends were 2 bases for V and 6 bases for J; bases not matched to a gene: 8. Germline CDR1 reads KGHSH; CDR2 reads LQKENI. The CDR3 DNA follows: TGTGCCAGCTCACCAGAGGGACAGGGGGGAGAGAATGGCTACACCTTC. Protein: CASSPEGQGGENGYTF.

V gene TRBV6-1 combines with J gene TRBJ1-1, with no clear D. Trimming left V 1 base short and J 1 base short, with 4 bases between. This CDR3 has 13 residues. Germline CDR1 reads MNHNS; CDR2 reads SASEGT. This CDR3 reads CASSEGSNTEAFF. The DNA of the CDR3 is TGTGCCAGCAGTGAAGGATCGAACACTGAAGCTTTCTTT.

This rearrangement joins TRBV5-1 to TRBJ1-6; D is uncertain. CDR1 is SGHRS, CDR2 YFSETQ, per germline. The CDR3 totals 15 residues. V was shortened by 0 bases and J by 7 bases, with 11 bases between the two germline ends. CDR3 protein: CASSLESLGNSPLHF. The CDR3 region has the DNA TGCGCCAGCAGCTTGGAGTCCCTTGGGAATTCACCCCTCCACTTT.

V gene TRBV7-9 combines with J gene TRBJ1-4, with 11 bases fitting TRBD1. Germline V gives CDR1 SEHNR, CDR2 FQNEAQ (reference sequence). The V segment lost 5 bases and the J segment 8 bases; nucleotides outside the gene matches: 7. The CDR3 extends over 15 amino acids. The CDR3 DNA follows: TGTGCCAGCAGCACCCGGACAGGGGGCCGGGAAAAACTGTTTTTT. Translation gives CASSTRTGGREKLFF.

The chain employs TRBV13 and TRBJ1-5, with D possibly being TRBD1 (6 bases). This CDR3 has 14 residues. Trimming shortened V by 3 bases and J by 5 bases, and 11 bases separated the two germline ends. Per the germline V gene, CDR1 is PRHDT and CDR2 is FYEKMQ (reference sequence). The CDR3, as DNA: TGTGCCAGCAGCTTTTCGGGGGGCGATCAGCCCCAGCATTTT. Protein product: CASSFSGGDQPQHF.

The chain is built from TRBV4-2 and TRBJ2-5; D gene uncertain. The V gene's germline CDR1 is LGHNA and CDR2 YNFKEQ. The CDR3 contains 14 residues. V dropped 1 base and J dropped 5 bases, with 11 bases sitting between them. In DNA form, the CDR3 reads TGTGCCAGCAGCCAAGTTGTGGGTTTGGAGACCCAGTACTTC. Translating it yields CASSQVVGLETQYF.

This chain links TRBV7-2 with TRBJ2-1; D is unresolved. Trimming cost V 0 bases and J 6 bases, with 12 bases left between them. This CDR3 comprises 15 residues. CDR1 is SGHTA, CDR2 FQGNSA, per germline. The CDR3 sequence is CASSLAGKKGNEQFF. The CDR3 bases are TGTGCCAGCAGCTTAGCGGGGAAGAAGGGCAATGAGCAGTTCTTC. Supplemented by reference TRBV7-2 and TRBJ2-1, the full variable domain reads GAGVSQSPSNKVTEKGKDVELRCDPISGHTALYWYRQSLGQGLEFLIYFQGNSAPDKSGLPSDRFSAERTGGSVSTLTIQRTQQEDSAVYLCASSLAGKKGNEQFFGPGTRLTVL.

V is TRBV6-4 and J is TRBJ1-6; 7 bases map to TRBD1. The CDR3 has 15 residues. The junction had 4 bases not matched to a gene; V was cut back by 5 bases and J by 3 bases. CDR1 MRHNA and CDR2 SNTAGT come from the germline V gene. The CDR3 DNA sequence: TGTGCCAGCAGTCCGGGACAGAACTATAATTCACCCCTCCACTTT. Protein sequence: CASSPGQNYNSPLHF.

This clone was observed a single time. V gene TRBV3-1 (or the pseudogene TRBV3-2) combines with J gene TRBJ1-3, with 10 bases matching TRBD1. This CDR3 comprises 16 residues. Germline CDR1 reads LGHDT; CDR2 reads YNNKEL (reference sequence). With V trimmed by 3 bases and J by 2 bases, 4 bases remained unmatched. The CDR3 sequence: CASSHGQGVAGNTIYF. The CDR3 DNA reads as TGTGCCAGCAGCCACGGACAGGGGGTCGCTGGAAACACCATATATTTT.

This chain connects TRBV12-3 or TRBV12-4 to TRBJ1-1; possible D gene TRBD1, 5 bases. The CDR3 runs to 13 residues. The V end was cut by 11 bases, the J end by 1 base, with 14 bases between. The CDR3 coding sequence is TGTGCCGGCGACAGAATCAGGAACACTGAAGCTTTCTTT. Protein: CAGDRIRNTEAFF.

This sequence joins TRBV28 and TRBJ2-7; D remains ambiguous. Germline CDR1 is MDHEN and CDR2 is SYDVKM. V lost 6 bases and J 3 bases, leaving 3 bases between the germline ends. There are 10 residues in the CDR3. CDR3 coding DNA: TGTGCCAGCAGCCGCTACGAGCAGTACTTC. It codes for CASSRYEQYF.

This clone has only one observation. A read error may produce the germline difference seen at one junction end. The chain recombines TRBV11-2 with TRBJ1-1, with a weak D call TRBD1 (5 bases). The CDR3 totals 14 residues. Germline V CDR1 and CDR2: SGHAT, FQNNGV. DNA for the CDR3: TGTGCCAGCAGCTTCGGGGCCAAGAACACTGATGCTTTCTTT. It translates to CASSFGAKNTDAFF.

This clone was found a few times. The V gene is TRBV3-1 (or the pseudogene TRBV3-2), the J gene TRBJ1-1, with D tentatively TRBD1 (5 bases). V lost 2 bases to trimming and J lost 5 bases, with 15 bases between them. This CDR3 has 15 residues. Germline V gene lookup returns CDR1 LGHDT and CDR2 YNNKEL (reference sequence). In nucleotides, the CDR3 is TGTGCCAGCAGCCAAAAACCGGGACTTAAGACTGAAGCTTTCTTT. Its protein is CASSQKPGLKTEAFF.

DNA for the CDR3: TGTGCCAGCAGCTTGGGGCAGGGAGGTTCACCCCTCCACTTT. Encoded protein: CASSLGQGGSPLHF. The gene calls are TRBV7-9 and TRBJ1-6, with TRBD1 as a possible D gene (5 bases). Germline lookup yields CDR1 SEHNR and CDR2 FQNEAQ (reference sequence). The CDR3 has 14 amino acids. Deletions cut 3 bases from V and 9 bases from J, with 12 bases between.

The chain joins TRBV28 to TRBJ2-6; TRBD2 might be the D (5 bases). Trimming cost V 3 bases and J 2 bases, with 8 bases left between them. The CDR3 consists of 15 residues. The V gene's germline CDR1 is MDHEN and CDR2 SYDVKM. CDR3 loop: CASSFIGAGANVLTF. DNA for the CDR3: TGTGCCAGCAGTTTCATCGGGGCTGGGGCCAACGTCCTGACTTTC.

This chain connects TRBV4-3 to TRBJ2-3, with 9 bases aligning to TRBD1. CDR1 and CDR2 from the germline V gene are LGHNA and YSLEER. The CDR3 consists of 15 residues. V gave up 1 base and J gave up 3 bases; unmatched junction bases: 2. CDR3 in amino acids: CASSQAGQGTDTQYF. DNA of the CDR3: TGCGCCAGCAGCCAAGCGGGACAGGGAACAGATACGCAGTATTTT.

The chain employs TRBV7-3 and TRBJ2-5; D is uncertain. The CDR3 contains 13 residues. Germline CDR1 is SGHTA and CDR2 is FQGTGA. V lost 5 bases, J lost 2 bases, and 9 bases lay in between. The CDR3 nucleotides are TGTGCCAGCAGCCGTCTCCCGCAAGAGACCCAGTACTTC. Translated: CASSRLPQETQYF.

J is TRBJ1-1 and V is TRBV27; D perhaps matches TRBD1 (5 bases). Germline-derived CDR1 and CDR2 are MNHEY and SMNVEV (reference sequence). The V end lost 3 bases, the J end lost 1 base, and 12 bases lay between the germline ends. This CDR3 is built from 15 residues. The CDR3: CASSFSGHQNTEAFF. The CDR3 DNA reads TGTGCCAGCAGTTTTTCTGGACATCAGAACACTGAAGCTTTCTTT.